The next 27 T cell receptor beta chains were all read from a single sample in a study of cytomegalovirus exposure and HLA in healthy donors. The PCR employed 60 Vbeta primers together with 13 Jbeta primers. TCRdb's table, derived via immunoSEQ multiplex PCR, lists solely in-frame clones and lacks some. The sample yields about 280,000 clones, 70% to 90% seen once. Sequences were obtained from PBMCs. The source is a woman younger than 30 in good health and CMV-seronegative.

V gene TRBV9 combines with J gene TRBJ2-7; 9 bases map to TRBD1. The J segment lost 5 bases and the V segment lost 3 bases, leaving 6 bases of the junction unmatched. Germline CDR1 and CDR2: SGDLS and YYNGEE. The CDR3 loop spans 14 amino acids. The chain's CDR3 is CASSDRDRDDEQYF. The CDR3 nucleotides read TGTGCCAGCAGCGACCGGGACAGGGACGACGAGCAGTACTTC.

The CDR3 nucleotides read TGTGCCAGCAGTGAATGGGGGACAGGGGTGGGAGATACGCAGTATTTT. Translated: CASSEWGTGVGDTQYF. The chain uses TRBV2 and TRBJ2-3, with 10 bases aligning to TRBD1. After removal of 2 bases from V and 5 bases from J, the junction contained 7 bases not matched to a gene. Germline CDR1 is SNHLY and CDR2 is FYNNEI. The CDR3 has 16 amino acids. Full variable domain (outside the CDR3, taken from reference TRBV2 and TRBJ2-3): EPEVTQTPSHQVTQMGQEVILRCVPISNHLYFYWYRQILGQKVEFLVSFYNNEISEKSEIFDDQFSVERPDGSNFTLKIRSTKLEDSAMYFCASSEWGTGVGDTQYFGPGTRLTVL.

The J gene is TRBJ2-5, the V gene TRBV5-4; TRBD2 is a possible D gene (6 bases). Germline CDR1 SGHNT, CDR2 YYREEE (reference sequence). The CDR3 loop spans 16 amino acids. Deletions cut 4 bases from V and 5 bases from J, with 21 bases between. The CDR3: CASSGTFFGVAETQYF. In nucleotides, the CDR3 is TGTGCCAGCAGCGGGACTTTCTTTGGAGTGGCGGAGACCCAGTACTTC. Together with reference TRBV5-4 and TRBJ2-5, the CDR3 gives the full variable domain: ETGVTQSPTHLIKTRGQQVTLRCSSQSGHNTVSWYQQALGQGPQFIFQYYREEENGRGNFPPRFSGLQFPNYSSELNVNALELDDSALYLCASSGTFFGVAETQYFGPGTRLLVL.

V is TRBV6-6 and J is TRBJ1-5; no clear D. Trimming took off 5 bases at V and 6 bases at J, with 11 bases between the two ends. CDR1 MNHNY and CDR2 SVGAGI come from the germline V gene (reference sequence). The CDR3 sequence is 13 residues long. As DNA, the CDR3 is TGTGCCAGCAGTACAGACGCGGGTCAGCCCCAGCATTTT. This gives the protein CASSTDAGQPQHF.

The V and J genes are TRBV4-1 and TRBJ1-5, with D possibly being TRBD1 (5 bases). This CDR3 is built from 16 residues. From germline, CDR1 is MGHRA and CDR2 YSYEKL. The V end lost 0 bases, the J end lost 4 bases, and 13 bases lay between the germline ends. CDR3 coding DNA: TGCGCCAGCAGCCAAGATAGAGCAGGGAAAAATCAGCCCCAGCATTTT. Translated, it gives CASSQDRAGKNQPQHF.

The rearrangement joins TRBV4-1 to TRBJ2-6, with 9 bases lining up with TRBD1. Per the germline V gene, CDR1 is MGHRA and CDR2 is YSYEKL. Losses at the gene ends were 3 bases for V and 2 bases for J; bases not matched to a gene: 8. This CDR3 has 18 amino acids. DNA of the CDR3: TGCGCCAGCAGCCAGCCCGGGACAGGGAGACCTGGGGCCAACGTCCTGACTTTC. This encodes CASSQPGTGRPGANVLTF.

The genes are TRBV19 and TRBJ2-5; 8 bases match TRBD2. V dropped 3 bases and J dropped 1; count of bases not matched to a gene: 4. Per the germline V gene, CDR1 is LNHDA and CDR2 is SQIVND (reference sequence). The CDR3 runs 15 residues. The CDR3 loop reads CASSILAGLQETQYF. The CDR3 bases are TGTGCCAGTAGTATCCTAGCGGGCCTCCAAGAGACCCAGTACTTC.

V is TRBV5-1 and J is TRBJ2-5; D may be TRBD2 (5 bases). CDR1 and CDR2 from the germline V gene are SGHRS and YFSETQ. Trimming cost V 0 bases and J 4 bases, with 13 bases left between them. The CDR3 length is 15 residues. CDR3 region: CASSLAGVLGETQYF. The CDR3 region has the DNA TGCGCCAGCAGCTTGGCCGGGGTATTGGGAGAGACCCAGTACTTC.

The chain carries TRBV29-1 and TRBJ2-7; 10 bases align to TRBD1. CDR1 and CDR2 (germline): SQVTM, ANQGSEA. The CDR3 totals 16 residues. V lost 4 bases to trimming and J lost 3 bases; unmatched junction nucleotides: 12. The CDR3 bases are TGCAGCGTTGTTGGACAGGGGGGCTCCCTATTCTACGAGCAGTACTTC. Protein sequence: CSVVGQGGSLFYEQYF.

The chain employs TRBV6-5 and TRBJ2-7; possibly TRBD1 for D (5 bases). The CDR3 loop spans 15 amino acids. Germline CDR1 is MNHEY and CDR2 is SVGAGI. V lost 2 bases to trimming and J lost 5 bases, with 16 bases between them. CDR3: CASSYLSRLGHEQYF. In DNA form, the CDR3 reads TGTGCCAGCAGTTACCTGAGCCGGTTGGGGCACGAGCAGTACTTC.

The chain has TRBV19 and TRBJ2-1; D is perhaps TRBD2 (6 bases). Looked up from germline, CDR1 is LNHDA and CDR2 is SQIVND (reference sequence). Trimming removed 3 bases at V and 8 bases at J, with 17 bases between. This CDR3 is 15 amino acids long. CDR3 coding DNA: TGTGCCAGTAGTATCCCAAGACTATCGGGGGATGAGCAGTTCTTC. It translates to CASSIPRLSGDEQFF. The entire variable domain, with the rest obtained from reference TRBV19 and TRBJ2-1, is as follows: DGGITQSPKYLFRKEGQNVTLSCEQNLNHDAMYWYRQDPGQGLRLIYYSQIVNDFQKGDIAEGYSVSREKKESFPLTVTSAQKNPTAFYLCASSIPRLSGDEQFFGPGTRLTVL.

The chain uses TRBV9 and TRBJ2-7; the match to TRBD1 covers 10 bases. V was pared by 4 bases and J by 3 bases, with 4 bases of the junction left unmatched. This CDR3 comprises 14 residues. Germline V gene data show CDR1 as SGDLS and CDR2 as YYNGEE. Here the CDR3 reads CASSIGQGVYEQYF. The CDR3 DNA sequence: TGTGCCAGCAGCATCGGACAGGGGGTCTACGAGCAGTACTTC.

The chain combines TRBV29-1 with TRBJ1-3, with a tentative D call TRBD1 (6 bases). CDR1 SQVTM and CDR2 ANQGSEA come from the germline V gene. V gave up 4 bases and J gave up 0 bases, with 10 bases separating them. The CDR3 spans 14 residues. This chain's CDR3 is CSVVQDSSGNTIYF. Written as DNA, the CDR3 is TGCAGCGTTGTACAGGACAGCTCTGGAAACACCATATATTTT.

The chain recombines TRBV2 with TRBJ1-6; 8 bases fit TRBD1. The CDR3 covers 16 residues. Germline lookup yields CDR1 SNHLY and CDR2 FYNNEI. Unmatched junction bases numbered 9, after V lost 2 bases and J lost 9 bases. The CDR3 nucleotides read TGTGCCAGCAGTGAAAGGGACAGGAGTTTGATTTCACCCCTCCACTTT. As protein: CASSERDRSLISPLHF.

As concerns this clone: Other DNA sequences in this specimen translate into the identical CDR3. This CDR3 reads CASSLAGNQPQHF. Here the CDR3 DNA reads TGCGCCAGCAGCTTGGCGGGGAACCAGCCCCAGCATTTT. V is TRBV5-1 and J is TRBJ1-5, with no clear D. V was pared by 0 bases and J by 7 bases, with 8 bases between. Per the germline V gene, CDR1 is SGHRS and CDR2 is YFSETQ. The CDR3 length is 13 residues.

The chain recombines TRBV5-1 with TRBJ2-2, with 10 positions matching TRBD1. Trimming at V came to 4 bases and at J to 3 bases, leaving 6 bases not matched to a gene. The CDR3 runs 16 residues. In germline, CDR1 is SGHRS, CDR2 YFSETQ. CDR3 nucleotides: TGCGCCAGCAGCCCCTGGACAGGGGGGGACACCGGGGAGCTGTTTTTT. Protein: CASSPWTGGDTGELFF.

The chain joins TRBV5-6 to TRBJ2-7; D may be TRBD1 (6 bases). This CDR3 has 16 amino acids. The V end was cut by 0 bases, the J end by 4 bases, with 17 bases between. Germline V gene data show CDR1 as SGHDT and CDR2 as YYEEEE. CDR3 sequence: CASSLAGTGIGYEQYF. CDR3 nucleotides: TGTGCCAGCAGCTTGGCCGGAACAGGGATTGGATACGAGCAGTACTTC.

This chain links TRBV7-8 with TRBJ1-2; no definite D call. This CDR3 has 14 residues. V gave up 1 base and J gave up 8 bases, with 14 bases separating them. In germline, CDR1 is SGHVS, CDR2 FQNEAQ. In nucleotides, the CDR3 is TGTGCCAGCAGCTTAGGGGCAGGAGGAAGCGGCTACACCTTC. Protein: CASSLGAGGSGYTF.

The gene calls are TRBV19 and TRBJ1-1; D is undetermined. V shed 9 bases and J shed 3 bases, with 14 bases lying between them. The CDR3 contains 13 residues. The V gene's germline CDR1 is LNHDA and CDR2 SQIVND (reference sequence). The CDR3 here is CASNIGGDTEAFF. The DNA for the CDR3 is TGTGCCAGCAACATTGGCGGTGACACTGAAGCTTTCTTT.

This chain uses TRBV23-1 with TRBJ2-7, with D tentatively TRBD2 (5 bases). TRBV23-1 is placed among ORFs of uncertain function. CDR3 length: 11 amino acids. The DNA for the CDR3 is TGCGCTGAGCGGAGCGGCTACGAGCAGTACTTC. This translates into CAERSGYEQYF.

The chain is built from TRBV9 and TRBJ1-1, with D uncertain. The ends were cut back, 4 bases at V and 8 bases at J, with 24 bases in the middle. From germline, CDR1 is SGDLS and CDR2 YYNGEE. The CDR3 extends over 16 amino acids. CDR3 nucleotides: TGTGCCAGCAGCCAACGAGGTGGCAGTCGCCCTGGAGAAGCTTTCTTT. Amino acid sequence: CASSQRGGSRPGEAFF.

CDR3 DNA: TGTGCTAGTGGTTTGGGAGCGGGAGCCTACAATGAGCAGTTCTTC. Amino acids: CASGLGAGAYNEQFF. This sequence joins TRBV12-5 and TRBJ2-1; 8 nucleotides match TRBD2. The V gene's germline CDR1 is LGHNT and CDR2 FRNRAP. The CDR3 is 15 amino acids. The trim removed 1 base at V and 2 bases at J, leaving 1 base unmatched. The variable domain in full, with the rest retrieved from reference TRBV12-5 and TRBJ2-1, is DARVTQTPRHKVTEMGQEVTMRCQPILGHNTVFWYRQTMMQGLELLAYFRNRAPLDDSGMPKDRFSAEMPDATLATLKIQPSEPRDSAVYFCASGLGAGAYNEQFFGPGTRLTVL.

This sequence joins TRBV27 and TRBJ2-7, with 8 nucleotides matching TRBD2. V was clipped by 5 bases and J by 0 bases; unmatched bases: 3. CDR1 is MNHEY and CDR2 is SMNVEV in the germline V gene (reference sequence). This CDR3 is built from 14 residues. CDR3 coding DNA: TGTGCCAGCAGTCGAGCGGGGGACTCCTACGAGCAGTACTTC. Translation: CASSRAGDSYEQYF.

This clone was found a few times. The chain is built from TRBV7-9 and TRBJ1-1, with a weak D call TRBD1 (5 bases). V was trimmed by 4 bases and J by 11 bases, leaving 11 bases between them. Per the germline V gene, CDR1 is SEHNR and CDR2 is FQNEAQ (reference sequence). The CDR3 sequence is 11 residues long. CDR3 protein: CASSSGRGAFF. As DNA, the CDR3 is TGTGCCAGCAGCTCGGGGCGGGGGGCTTTCTTT.

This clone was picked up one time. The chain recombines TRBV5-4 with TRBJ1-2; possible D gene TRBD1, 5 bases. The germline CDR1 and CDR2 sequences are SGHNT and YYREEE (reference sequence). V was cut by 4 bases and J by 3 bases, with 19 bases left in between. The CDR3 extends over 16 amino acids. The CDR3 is CASSPVQGGSDYGYTF. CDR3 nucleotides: TGTGCCAGCAGCCCCGTCCAGGGAGGGTCGGACTATGGCTACACCTTC. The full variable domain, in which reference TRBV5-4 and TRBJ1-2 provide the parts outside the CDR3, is ETGVTQSPTHLIKTRGQQVTLRCSSQSGHNTVSWYQQALGQGPQFIFQYYREEENGRGNFPPRFSGLQFPNYSSELNVNALELDDSALYLCASSPVQGGSDYGYTFGSGTRLTVV.

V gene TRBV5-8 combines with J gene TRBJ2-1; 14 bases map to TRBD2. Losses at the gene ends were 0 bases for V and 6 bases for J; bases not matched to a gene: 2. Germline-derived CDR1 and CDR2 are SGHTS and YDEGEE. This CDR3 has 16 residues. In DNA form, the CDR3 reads TGTGCCAGCAGCTTGGTAGGGACTAGCGGGGGCAATGAGCAGTTCTTC. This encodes CASSLVGTSGGNEQFF.

CDR3 bases: TGTGCCAGCAGTTACTCCTCCCTCGGGGAGCTGTTTTTT. This codes for CASSYSSLGELFF. This rearrangement joins TRBV6-5 to TRBJ2-2; D not certain. Germline V lookup: CDR1 MNHEY, CDR2 SVGAGI. Trimming took 0 bases from V and 7 from J, leaving 6 bases between them. CDR3 length: 13 amino acids.